This TCR beta chain was sequenced in a study of T cells in Graves' hyperthyroidism and ophthalmopathy. Whole-study results and caveats: Stable hyperthyroidism and ophthalmopathy were separated using 13 V-J signatures.

Graves' hyperthyroidism is called stable when ophthalmopathy does not progress within 18 months. Aged 18 to 65, the patients had hyperthyroidism that was newly diagnosed and had lasted under 2 months. Fresh 10 ml peripheral blood yielded PBMCs. Amplification yielded TCR beta CDR3 regions, with RNA transcripts as the source. RT-PCR in the first round (using the HTBI primer set) targeted the TCR CDR3. TCRdb redid the calling of the multiplex PCR reads with MiXCR, one entry per CDR3 protein. The sample includes 750,000 to 900,000 distinct CDR3 sequences, roughly 40% of them seen just once. This clonotype was recorded only once. Its antigen is currently unknown. A read error may be the cause here, since a much bigger clone is one base away. This sequence originates from a young man with Graves' hyperthyroidism. Sequenced sample: blood.

The CDR3 sequence is CAGGQGRYGYAF. The CDR3 nucleotides are TGTGCCGGAGGACAGGGTCGGTATGGCTACGCCTTC. The V call is TRBV7-9, the J call TRBJ1-2, with TRBD1 identical over 8 bases. This CDR3 has 12 residues. In germline, CDR1 is SEHNR, CDR2 FQNEAQ (reference sequence).